One and the same sample provided the 18 T cell receptor beta chains below, sequenced in a study of beta chain features in type 1 diabetes. TCRB transcripts that were expressed got sequenced, as all of the isolated RNA had been reverse transcribed. The data were produced by immunoSEQ multiplex PCR, yet TCRdb's version contains in-frame clones alone and is incomplete. Here the sample spans approximately 240,000 clones, around 16% being singletons. Study-level points and caveats: In all four CD4+ subsets, TCRB CDR3 length was significantly, moderately reduced in type 1 diabetes.

No antigen has been assigned to these receptors. Input material: naive CD4+ T cells from blood. Source of these receptors: a man aged 25 to 40 with type 1 diabetes.

The chain couples TRBV29-1 to TRBJ2-3, with D possibly TRBD2 on 5 matching bases. Germline lookup yields CDR1 SQVTM and CDR2 ANQGSEA. The CDR3 totals 14 residues. V was clipped by 7 bases and J by 3 bases, with 17 bases between them. The CDR3 DNA follows: TGCAGCGCGAGGGTGGGAGTACAGACAGATACGCAGTATTTT. Translation: CSARVGVQTDTQYF.

This clone is a singleton in its sample. This chain connects TRBV7-2 to TRBJ2-1; TRBD2 might be the D (6 bases). V gave up 6 bases and J gave up 1 base, with 13 bases separating them. In germline, CDR1 is SGHTA, CDR2 FQGNSA. This CDR3 has 15 amino acids. DNA for the CDR3: TGTGCCAGCAGGCGTAGCGGAGGGTCCTACAATGAGCAGTTCTTC. Amino acids: CASRRSGGSYNEQFF.

This clone showed up just a few times. V and J are TRBV6-6 and TRBJ2-1; 9 bases fit TRBD2. This CDR3 comprises 13 residues. The germline CDR1 and CDR2 sequences are MNHNY and SVGAGI (reference sequence). The junction had 7 bases not matched to a gene; V was cut back by 10 bases and J by 6 bases. CDR3 loop: CATTTSGINEQFF. The CDR3 DNA reads TGTGCCACAACGACTAGCGGAATCAATGAGCAGTTCTTC.

This clone has more than one count but fewer than ten. The chain joins TRBV30 to TRBJ2-1, with D perhaps matching TRBD1 or TRBD2 (6 bases each). CDR1 GTSNPN and CDR2 SVGIG come from the germline V gene (reference sequence). V lost 1 base and J lost 8, with 9 bases in between. The CDR3 length is 12 residues. DNA of the CDR3: TGTGCCTGGAGTGAGGGGGGCGATGAGCAGTTCTTC. Amino acids: CAWSEGGDEQFF.

In this sample, this clone turned up a few times. The gene calls are TRBV7-3 and TRBJ2-3, with 12 bases fitting TRBD2. CDR1 SGHTA and CDR2 FQGTGA come from the germline V gene. The CDR3 totals 16 residues. V trimming: 3 bases; J trimming: 2 bases; junction bases outside the gene matches: 3. DNA for the CDR3: TGTGCCAGCAGCTTTACTAGCGGGAGGAACACAGATACGCAGTATTTT. Protein: CASSFTSGRNTDTQYF.

In its sample, this clone was seen a few times. The rearrangement joins TRBV27 to TRBJ2-3, with 7 bases aligning to TRBD2. The CDR3 spans 13 residues. The germline V gene encodes CDR1 MNHEY and CDR2 SMNVEV (reference sequence). The V gene end was trimmed by 3 bases and the J gene end by 5 bases; junction bases not matched to a gene: 2. DNA of the CDR3: TGTGCCAGCAGTTTTTGGGGGGGAGATACGCAGTATTTT. This sequence encodes CASSFWGGDTQYF.

This clone was counted a few times. This chain links TRBV10-2 with TRBJ2-7; perhaps TRBD1 as D (6 bases). Looked up from germline, CDR1 is WSHSY and CDR2 is SAAADI. Deletions cut 5 bases from V and 6 bases from J, with 14 bases between. This CDR3 contains 13 residues. CDR3 residues: CASSYQGSGEQYF. The DNA of the CDR3 is TGCGCCAGCAGTTATCAGGGGAGCGGCGAGCAGTACTTC.

The rearrangement uses TRBV4-1 and TRBJ1-2, with D possibly being TRBD1 (5 bases). The germline V and J ends were trimmed by 6 bases and 6 bases, with 14 bases remaining between them. The length of the CDR3 is 13 residues. The germline V gene has CDR1 MGHRA and CDR2 YSYEKL. In nucleotides, the CDR3 is TGCGCCAGCAGTCGTCCAGGGACGGATGGCTACACCTTC. Its protein product is CASSRPGTDGYTF.

The rearrangement uses TRBV29-1 and TRBJ2-1, with 11 nucleotides matching TRBD1. V shed 4 bases, J shed 10 bases, and the junction held 9 bases outside the gene matches. The CDR3 has 14 amino acids. Looked up from germline, CDR1 is SQVTM and CDR2 is ANQGSEA. CDR3 sequence reads: CSVGLGDRGDEQFF. The CDR3 region has the DNA TGCAGCGTTGGGTTAGGGGACAGGGGGGACGAGCAGTTCTTC.

This clone was detected a few times. CDR3 nucleotides: TGTGCCAGCAGCCAAGGCTTCGACAGGGTCAAGCAGTACTTC. Protein sequence: CASSQGFDRVKQYF. V gene TRBV14 combines with J gene TRBJ2-7; 7 bases are a match to TRBD1. Germline CDR1 reads SGHDN; CDR2 reads FVKESK. The J segment lost 8 bases and the V segment lost 1 base, leaving 8 bases of the junction unmatched. The CDR3 runs 14 residues.

The DNA of the CDR3 is TGTGCCACCAGCAGAGGACAGGGGTCGGTGGGAACTGAAGCTTTCTTT. Its translation is CATSRGQGSVGTEAFF. The chain carries TRBV15 and TRBJ1-1, with TRBD1 matching 8 bases. V was clipped by 1 base and J by 5 bases; unmatched bases: 9. The CDR3 length is 16 residues. Germline V gene sequence: CDR1 LNHNV, CDR2 YYDKDF (reference sequence).

The rearrangement links TRBV29-1 to TRBJ2-5; TRBD1 is a possible D gene (7 bases). CDR1 is SQVTM, CDR2 ANQGSEA, per germline. The CDR3 sequence is 13 residues long. Trimming removed 6 bases at V and 5 bases at J, with 16 bases between. CDR3 amino acids: CSVTRGAGETQYF. The CDR3, as DNA: TGCAGCGTCACCAGGGGGGCGGGTGAGACCCAGTACTTC.

The chain is built from TRBV25-1 and TRBJ2-3; D unresolved. V lost 3 bases to trimming and J lost 4 bases, with 8 bases between them. Germline-derived CDR1 and CDR2 are MGHDK and SYGVNS. The CDR3 runs to 13 residues. The CDR3, as DNA: TGTGCCAGCAGTGACTACCTAGCAGATACGCAGTATTTT. Protein: CASSDYLADTQYF.

The chain has TRBV9 and TRBJ1-4, with D unclear. The CDR3 contains 14 residues. V dropped 4 bases and J dropped 6 bases, with 13 bases sitting between them. Germline V gives CDR1 SGDLS, CDR2 YYNGEE. CDR3 amino acids: CASSPGRADEKLFF. The DNA for the CDR3 is TGTGCCAGCAGCCCAGGACGGGCTGATGAAAAACTGTTTTTT.

This chain connects TRBV7-9 to TRBJ1-1; no clear D gene. This CDR3 comprises 12 residues. Germline V gives CDR1 SEHNR, CDR2 FQNEAQ (reference sequence). V was shortened by 9 bases and J by 0 bases, with 8 bases between the two germline ends. The CDR3: CARGIMNTEAFF. CDR3 nucleotides: TGTGCCAGGGGCATTATGAACACTGAAGCTTTCTTT.

This rearrangement joins TRBV9 to TRBJ2-3; 7 bases fit TRBD2. Losses at the gene ends were 0 bases for V and 11 bases for J; bases not matched to a gene: 6. The germline CDR1 and CDR2 sequences are SGDLS and YYNGEE. This CDR3 spans 13 amino acids. CDR3 amino acids: CASSVVDQRGQYF. The CDR3 region has the DNA TGTGCCAGCAGCGTAGTCGACCAGCGGGGGCAGTATTTT.

In its sample, this clone was seen a few times. The CDR3 loop reads CASSPGTNEKLFF. CDR3 coding DNA: TGTGCCAGCTCACCAGGGACTAATGAAAAACTGTTTTTT. The chain recombines TRBV18 with TRBJ1-4; D is uncertain. This CDR3 region has 13 residues. V lost 2 bases and J lost 2, with 3 bases in between. Looked up from germline, CDR1 is KGHSH and CDR2 is LQKENI.

There are a few counts of this clone. This chain uses TRBV7-9 with TRBJ2-1; TRBD2 might be the D (5 bases). Germline CDR1 and CDR2: SEHNR and FQNEAQ (reference sequence). This CDR3 has 12 residues. Deletions cut 7 bases from V and 4 bases from J, with 8 bases between. The CDR3 DNA sequence: TGTGCCAGCACCACTAGATACAATGAGCAGTTCTTC. It encodes CASTTRYNEQFF.